A single sample gave rise to the 31 T cell receptor beta chains below, sequenced in a study of T cell repertoires in cytomegalovirus infection. TCRdb passed the reads through MiXCR, listing each CDR3 protein once. The data contain about 240,000 distinct CDR3 sequences, roughly an eighth of them singletons. The sample consisted of PBMCs. Every receptor here comes from a human donor in good health (CMV status not recorded). Some clones in this sample may be carry-over from other donors' samples.

The sample holds many counts of this clonotype. V and J are TRBV7-8 and TRBJ2-7; D ambiguous. With 1 base removed from V and 4 bases from J, the gap between germline ends came to 17 bases. This CDR3 spans 16 amino acids. Germline CDR1 is SGHVS and CDR2 is FQNEAQ. CDR3 sequence: CASSLDLRAGLYEQYF. As DNA, the CDR3 is TGTGCCAGCAGCTTAGACCTCCGGGCCGGTTTGTACGAGCAGTACTTC. Together with reference TRBV7-8 and TRBJ2-7, the CDR3 gives the full variable domain: GAGVSQSPRYKVAKRGQDVALRCDPISGHVSLFWYQQALGQGPEFLTYFQNEAQLDKSGLPSDRFFAERPEGSVSTLKIQRTQQEDSAVYLCASSLDLRAGLYEQYFGPGTRLTVT.

For this clonotype: Being one base from a much bigger clone, this may be a read error. The chain links TRBV12-3 or TRBV12-4 to TRBJ2-3, with D maybe TRBD2 (6 bases). This CDR3 is built from 16 residues. V dropped 6 bases and J dropped 4 bases, with 20 bases sitting between them. The CDR3 sequence: CASRTPGPGESDTQYF. CDR3 nucleotides: TGTGCCAGCAGGACACCGGGACCGGGAGAATCAGATACGCAGTATTTT.

This clonotype has a count of ten or more. The rearrangement joins TRBV19 to TRBJ1-1; D is unclear. V dropped 9 bases and J dropped 1 base, with 12 bases sitting between them. CDR3 size: 13 residues. Germline V gene data show CDR1 as LNHDA and CDR2 as SQIVND (reference sequence). CDR3 region: CASAALRNTEAFF. CDR3 DNA sequence: TGTGCCAGCGCAGCTTTGCGGAACACTGAAGCTTTCTTT.

This clonotype appeared a few times. V usage is TRBV19 and J usage is TRBJ1-2; D may be TRBD1 (5 bases). Trimming left V 0 bases short and J 5 bases short, with 7 bases between. Germline V lookup: CDR1 LNHDA, CDR2 SQIVND (reference sequence). There are 13 residues in the CDR3. CDR3 DNA: TGTGCCAGTAGTATAGACGGGGGATATGGCTACACCTTC. This sequence encodes CASSIDGGYGYTF.

The gene calls are TRBV11-3 and TRBJ2-1, with D possibly being TRBD2 (7 bases). The germline gives CDR1 SGHNT, CDR2 YENEEA. This CDR3 has 14 residues. V was cut by 5 bases and J by 6 bases, with 14 bases left in between. CDR3 loop: CASSQLRGGNEQFF. The CDR3 DNA reads as TGTGCCAGCAGCCAATTAAGGGGGGGCAATGAGCAGTTCTTC.

This clonotype has ten or more counts. The chain links TRBV6-2 or TRBV6-3 to TRBJ1-5; the D is unclear. The CDR3 length is 13 residues. Trimming removed 0 bases at V and 8 bases at J, with 8 bases between. CDR1 MNHEY and CDR2 SVGEGT come from the germline V gene. The CDR3 DNA reads TGTGCCAGCAGTTACTCAGGGAGAAAGCCCCAGCATTTT. It yields the protein CASSYSGRKPQHF.

The CDR3 DNA follows: TGCAGCGTTCATCGACAGGGGCCTGGCGAGCAGTACTTC. Its protein product is CSVHRQGPGEQYF. The genes are TRBV29-1 and TRBJ2-7; 8 bases match TRBD1. The CDR3 has 13 amino acids. Germline V CDR1 and CDR2: SQVTM, ANQGSEA. Trimming removed 5 bases from V and 6 bases from J; junction bases left unmatched: 9.

This clonotype appeared a few times. The chain combines TRBV28 with TRBJ2-2; D is unresolved. In germline, CDR1 is MDHEN, CDR2 SYDVKM. The CDR3 is 12 residues long. V dropped 0 bases and J dropped 6 bases, with 2 bases sitting between them. CDR3 residues: CASSLWPGELFF. In nucleotides, the CDR3 is TGTGCCAGCAGTTTATGGCCCGGGGAGCTGTTTTTT.

This clonotype appeared many times. The chain links TRBV28 to TRBJ2-3; D is unclear. The CDR3 consists of 12 residues. V gave up 10 bases and J gave up 3 bases, with 11 bases separating them. CDR1 MDHEN and CDR2 SYDVKM come from the germline V gene. CDR3 loop: CATSAETDTQYF. The CDR3, as DNA: TGTGCCACCTCCGCGGAAACAGATACGCAGTATTTT.

This clonotype was picked up many times. The chain carries TRBV27 and TRBJ1-2; perhaps TRBD1 as D (5 bases). There are 15 residues in the CDR3. The V end was cut by 2 bases, the J end by 5 bases, with 15 bases between. Germline V lookup: CDR1 MNHEY, CDR2 SMNVEV (reference sequence). CDR3 sequence: CASSLTPGAGYGYTF. The CDR3 DNA reads TGTGCCAGCAGTTTAACGCCCGGGGCGGGGTATGGCTACACCTTC.

At least ten counts were recorded for this clonotype. The chain employs TRBV12-3 or TRBV12-4 and TRBJ2-1; a weak D match, TRBD1 (5 bases). This CDR3 is 14 amino acids long. V lost 3 bases and J 6 bases, leaving 12 bases between the germline ends. The CDR3 DNA sequence: TGTGCCAGCAGTTTCGGACATCTGCCCAATGAGCAGTTCTTC. This translates into CASSFGHLPNEQFF.

The chain joins TRBV5-1 to TRBJ2-5; the D gene could be TRBD1 or TRBD2 (6 bases each). Per the germline V gene, CDR1 is SGHRS and CDR2 is YFSETQ. The CDR3 contains 13 residues. V was cut by 7 bases and J by 2 bases, with 12 bases left in between. The CDR3 protein is CASEGGTQETQYF. CDR3 coding DNA: TGCGCCAGCGAGGGGGGAACACAAGAGACCCAGTACTTC.

This chain links TRBV6-2 or TRBV6-3 with TRBJ1-5, with D perhaps matching TRBD1 (5 bases). The V end was cut by 5 bases, the J end by 5 bases, with 16 bases between. This CDR3 has 15 residues. Looked up from germline, CDR1 is MNHEY and CDR2 is SVGEGT. The CDR3 region is CASSTPGTEYQPQHF. CDR3 bases: TGTGCCAGCAGTACTCCCGGGACCGAGTATCAGCCCCAGCATTTT.

This clonotype came up many times. The J gene is TRBJ1-4, the V gene TRBV7-3; unclear D gene. Trimming removed 5 bases from V and 0 bases from J, with 10 bases in between. This CDR3 is built from 15 residues. Germline CDR1 and CDR2: SGHTA and FQGTGA. CDR3 sequence reads: CASSVTLPTNEKLFF. DNA for the CDR3: TGTGCCAGCAGCGTGACTCTTCCAACTAATGAAAAACTGTTTTTT.

In its sample, this clonotype was seen once. The chain is built from TRBV20-1 and TRBJ2-5; 9 nucleotides line up with TRBD2. J lost 2 bases, V lost 0 bases, and 4 bases had no gene match. CDR1 and CDR2 from the germline V gene are DFQATT and SNEGSKA (reference sequence). The CDR3 extends over 15 amino acids. The DNA for the CDR3 is TGCAGTGCTAGAGATTGGCGGGAGGGTCAAGAGACCCAGTACTTC. Protein product: CSARDWREGQETQYF.

This clonotype showed up many times. This chain connects TRBV7-2 to TRBJ2-3, with D tentatively TRBD2 (6 bases). The CDR3 has 16 residues. The germline gives CDR1 SGHTA, CDR2 FQGNSA. Trimming removed 5 bases at V and 0 bases at J, with 15 bases between. The CDR3 DNA is TGTGCCAGCAGCCTAGGGACTCAACCTAGCACAGATACGCAGTATTTT. Its translation is CASSLGTQPSTDTQYF.

This clonotype came up many times. The J gene is TRBJ2-2, the V gene TRBV7-2; 10 bases align to TRBD2. Germline CDR1 SGHTA, CDR2 FQGNSA. With 5 bases clipped from V and 3 bases from J, the junction kept 12 bases outside the gene matches. CDR3 size: 18 residues. The CDR3 DNA reads TGTGCCAGCAGCCTACTCATGTTAGCGGGAGGTGACACCGGGGAGCTGTTTTTT. Translating gives CASSLLMLAGGDTGELFF.

This chain uses TRBV20-1 with TRBJ2-1; TRBD1 is a possible D gene (5 bases). The germline V and J ends were trimmed by 5 bases and 1 base, with 6 bases remaining between them. The CDR3 has 12 residues. Germline CDR1 is DFQATT and CDR2 is SNEGSKA (reference sequence). The CDR3 spells CSAYRSYNEQFF. The DNA of the CDR3 is TGCAGTGCTTACAGGTCCTACAATGAGCAGTTCTTC.

This clonotype was observed at least ten times. This chain links TRBV20-1 with TRBJ1-4, with D perhaps TRBD1 (5 bases). Trimming took 0 bases from V and 7 from J, leaving 12 bases between them. Looked up from germline, CDR1 is DFQATT and CDR2 is SNEGSKA (reference sequence). The CDR3 length is 14 residues. The CDR3, as DNA: TGCAGTGCTAGAGATACGGCAGGGTCTGAAAAACTGTTTTTT. This sequence encodes CSARDTAGSEKLFF.

The V gene is TRBV28, the J gene TRBJ2-7, with D possibly being TRBD1 (5 bases). This CDR3 region has 15 residues. The V gene lost 5 bases and the J gene lost 4 bases, with 18 bases spanning the gap. The germline gives CDR1 MDHEN, CDR2 SYDVKM. The CDR3: CASSPPTVSIYEQYF. DNA for the CDR3: TGTGCCAGCAGTCCCCCGACAGTCTCTATATACGAGCAGTACTTC.

In its sample, this clonotype was seen many times. The rearrangement links TRBV28 to TRBJ1-2, with a weak D call TRBD1 (6 bases). V was clipped by 7 bases and J by 1 base, with 16 bases between them. CDR3 length equals 15 residues. CDR1 is MDHEN and CDR2 is SYDVKM in the germline V gene. CDR3 in amino acids: CASTPPRGGNYGYTF. DNA for the CDR3: TGTGCCAGCACCCCCCCGAGGGGGGGTAACTATGGCTACACCTTC.

The genes are TRBV9 and TRBJ2-7, with unresolved D. Germline-derived CDR1 and CDR2 are SGDLS and YYNGEE. V was trimmed by 0 bases and J by 3 bases, leaving 10 bases between them. The CDR3 is 14 amino acids. CDR3 bases: TGTGCCAGCAGCGTAGGGCTAGGCTACTACGAGCAGTACTTC. It is translated as CASSVGLGYYEQYF.

This clonotype was counted at least ten times. The chain employs TRBV24-1 and TRBJ1-1; TRBD1 agrees at 11 bases. The CDR3 is 15 amino acids. From germline, CDR1 is KGHDR and CDR2 SFDVKD. Losses at the gene ends were 4 bases for V and 2 bases for J; bases not matched to a gene: 2. For the CDR3, the DNA is TGTGCCACCAGTGAAGGACAGGGGGCCAACACTGAAGCTTTCTTT. The encoded protein is CATSEGQGANTEAFF.

This clonotype was picked up many times. The genes are TRBV2 and TRBJ2-1; TRBD2 agrees at 10 bases. The germline gives CDR1 SNHLY, CDR2 FYNNEI. This CDR3 is 17 amino acids long. Trimming removed 5 bases from V and 0 bases from J; junction bases left unmatched: 7. CDR3 sequence: CASSPGLAEASYNEQFF. CDR3 in DNA: TGTGCCAGCAGTCCAGGACTAGCGGAAGCCTCCTACAATGAGCAGTTCTTC.

The rearrangement uses TRBV19 and TRBJ1-4; D is possibly TRBD1 (5 bases). CDR3 length: 16 residues. Trimming pared 4 bases from V and 3 bases from J, leaving 15 bases between. Germline V gene sequence: CDR1 LNHDA, CDR2 SQIVND (reference sequence). The CDR3 loop reads CASSRSAGSANEKLFF. CDR3 nucleotide sequence: TGTGCCAGTAGTAGGTCGGCAGGGAGTGCTAATGAAAAACTGTTTTTT.

This clonotype has only a few counts. The rearrangement joins TRBV7-6 to TRBJ2-7, with 9 bases aligning to TRBD1. V dropped 2 bases and J dropped 6; count of bases not matched to a gene: 11. The CDR3 is 16 amino acids. Germline V gene data show CDR1 as SGHVS and CDR2 as FNYEAQ. DNA of the CDR3: TGTGCCAGCAGCTTAAATCCGGGACAGGGCACTGCCGAGCAGTACTTC. It yields the protein CASSLNPGQGTAEQYF.

This clonotype was observed many times. This rearrangement joins TRBV28 to TRBJ2-2, with D maybe TRBD1 (5 bases). Germline V lookup: CDR1 MDHEN, CDR2 SYDVKM. Trimming took off 10 bases at V and 4 bases at J, with 16 bases between the two ends. The CDR3 length is 14 residues. The CDR3 DNA is TGTGCCACCTGGGGCAGGGTTACCACCGGGGAGCTGTTTTTT. As protein: CATWGRVTTGELFF. Looking up the rest from reference TRBV28 and TRBJ2-2 gives the full variable domain: DVKVTQSSRYLVKRTGEKVFLECVQDMDHENMFWYRQDPGLGLRLIYFSYDVKMKEKGDIPEGYSVSREKKERFSLILESASTNQTSMYLCATWGRVTTGELFFGEGSRLTVL.

The table lists this clonotype with many counts. The chain couples TRBV19 to TRBJ2-4; no clear D gene. CDR3 size: 11 residues. V shed 8 bases and J shed 8 bases, with 10 bases lying between them. CDR1 and CDR2 from the germline V gene are LNHDA and SQIVND (reference sequence). Written as DNA, the CDR3 is TGTGCCAGTGGGGAAGGATACATTCAGTACTTC. Residues: CASGEGYIQYF.

The CDR3 nucleotides read TGTGCCAGCAGCCTTAGCGGGAATACGCAGTATTTT. It translates to CASSLSGNTQYF. This chain joins TRBV6-2 or TRBV6-3 and TRBJ2-3, with TRBD2 matching over 8 bases. This CDR3 has 12 residues. CDR1 and CDR2 (germline): MNHEY, SVGEGT. V gave up 6 bases and J gave up 7 bases; unmatched junction bases: 3.

This clonotype was counted between two and nine times. The chain uses TRBV25-1 and TRBJ1-6, with no clear D. CDR1 and CDR2 from the germline V gene are MGHDK and SYGVNS. CDR3 size: 12 residues. V lost 6 bases, J lost 10 bases, and 10 bases lay in between. The CDR3 loop is CASRDTRSPLHF. CDR3 DNA: TGTGCCAGCAGAGATACTAGGTCACCCCTCCACTTT.

The genes are TRBV10-3 and TRBJ2-5, with TRBD2 matching over 13 bases. The ends lost 6 bases at V and 2 bases at J; junction bases unmatched: 9. The CDR3 spans 17 residues. The germline CDR1 and CDR2 sequences are ENHRY and SYGVKD. The CDR3: CAISGTSGAGGQETQYF. In DNA form, the CDR3 reads TGTGCCATCAGCGGGACTAGCGGGGCGGGTGGACAAGAGACCCAGTACTTC.